The rows below give T cell receptor beta chains drawn from one sample of a study of spatial heterogeneity in lung cancer. TCRdb re-called the 5' RACE reads with MiXCR, one entry per CDR3 protein. This table has more than 20,000 distinct CDR3 sequences, approximately 2.8% appearing once. Here the sequenced sample was lung tumor tissue, taken at surgery. The source is a male donor with early-stage non-small cell lung cancer. Each CDR3 is given with its conserved first and last residue. D genes are given only for firm matches. Expanded clones get a size class; other rows say once, few or many, or leave the size out.

j_gene | abundance | v_gene | d_gene | CDR3aa | CDR3nt
TRBJ2-1 | many | TRBV7-3 | TRBD2 | CASSLTAGTYNEQFF | TGTGCCAGCAGCTTAACAGCGGGAACCTACAATGAGCAGTTCTTC
TRBJ2-3 | many | TRBV20-1 | TRBD2 | CSARGKLAGVTLSTDTQYF | TGCAGTGCTAGAGGAAAACTAGCGGGAGTGACATTGAGCACAGATACGCAGTATTTT
TRBJ2-1 | many | TRBV3-1 | NA | CASSQRGGSYNEQFF | TGTGCCAGCAGCCAAAGGGGGGGCTCCTACAATGAGCAGTTCTTC
TRBJ2-3 | NA | TRBV20-1 | NA | CSARGAGTSTDTQYF | TGCAGTGCTAGAGGGGCGGGAACTAGCACAGATACGCAGTATTTT
TRBJ2-1 | many | TRBV20-1 | TRBD2 | CSAIPGLAGFEQFF | TGCAGTGCTATCCCGGGACTAGCGGGATTTGAGCAGTTCTTC
TRBJ2-5 | many | TRBV7-3 | NA | CASSLGTEETQYF | TGTGCCAGCAGCCTTGGGACTGAAGAGACCCAGTACTTC
TRBJ2-7 | many | TRBV7-2 | NA | CASSFSGSLSYEQYF | TGTGCCAGCAGCTTTAGCGGATCACTCTCCTACGAGCAGTACTTC
TRBJ2-5 | many | TRBV4-3 | NA | CASSQDVWETQYF | TGCGCCAGCAGCCAAGATGTCTGGGAGACCCAGTACTTC
TRBJ2-5 | many | TRBV28 | NA | CASSPRYRTGEETQYF | TGTGCCAGCAGTCCCCGGTACAGGACCGGCGAAGAGACCCAGTACTTC
TRBJ1-3 | many | TRBV10-3 | NA | CAISESDSSGNTIYF | TGTGCCATCAGTGAGTCAGACAGCTCTGGAAACACCATATATTTT
TRBJ1-4 | many | TRBV12-3/TRBV12-4 | NA | CASSKPGLGTEKLFF | TGTGCCAGCTCGAAACCGGGTCTTGGAACTGAAAAACTGTTTTTT
TRBJ1-2 | many | TRBV28 | TRBD1 | CASSPQTGGNYGYTF | TGTGCCAGCAGTCCCCAGACAGGGGGTAACTATGGCTACACCTTC
TRBJ2-7 | medium-sized | TRBV6-1 | NA | CASVYRVPLSYEQYF | TGTGCCAGCGTTTACAGGGTCCCCCTATCCTACGAGCAGTACTTC
TRBJ1-2 | many | TRBV6-2/TRBV6-3 | NA | CASSPFDSLNYGYTF | TGTGCCAGCAGTCCCTTTGACAGCCTTAACTATGGCTACACCTTC
TRBJ1-2 | many | TRBV12-3/TRBV12-4 | NA | CASSLMGQSYGYTF | TGTGCCAGCAGTTTAATGGGGCAGAGCTATGGCTACACCTTC
TRBJ2-7 | NA | TRBV2 | TRBD2 | CASSGLGDEQYF | TGTGCCAGCTCGGGACTAGGGGACGAGCAGTACTTC
TRBJ2-6 | NA | TRBV28 | NA | CASLPGHFSGANVLTF | TGTGCCAGCCTTCCTGGACACTTCTCTGGGGCCAACGTCCTGACTTTC
TRBJ2-1 | many | TRBV27 | TRBD2 | CASRASGSYNEQFF | TGTGCCAGCAGGGCTAGCGGCTCCTACAATGAGCAGTTCTTC
TRBJ2-3 | NA | TRBV5-1 | TRBD2 | CASSRQTSGESTQYF | TGCGCCAGCAGCCGTCAGACTAGCGGGGAGTCTACGCAGTATTTT
TRBJ1-1 | many | TRBV10-3 | NA | CAISESGATTNTEAFF | TGTGCCATCAGTGAGTCGGGTGCAACGACAAACACTGAAGCTTTCTTT
TRBJ2-5 | many | TRBV27 | TRBD1 | CASSKRQGPQETQYF | TGTGCCAGCAGTAAACGACAGGGCCCCCAAGAGACCCAGTACTTC
TRBJ2-3 | many | TRBV7-9 | TRBD1 | CASSLSPGQSTDTQYF | TGTGCCAGCAGCCTCAGTCCGGGACAGAGCACAGATACGCAGTATTTT
TRBJ2-5 | many | TRBV5-1 | NA | CASSLAPQETQYF | TGCGCCAGCAGCTTGGCCCCACAAGAGACCCAGTACTTC
TRBJ2-2 | many | TRBV20-1 | NA | CSASRGRENTGELFF | TGCAGTGCCAGTAGGGGGAGGGAGAACACCGGGGAGCTGTTTTTT
TRBJ2-1 | many | TRBV9 | TRBD2 | CASSTRLAGGTEQFF | TGTGCCAGCAGCACCCGACTAGCGGGAGGGACTGAGCAGTTCTTC
TRBJ1-2 | many | TRBV12-3/TRBV12-4 | NA | CASSLQAYGYTF | TGTGCCAGCAGTTTACAGGCATATGGCTACACCTTC
TRBJ1-1 | many | TRBV5-4 | NA | CASSKLESGNTEAFF | TGTGCCAGCAGCAAATTGGAGTCCGGGAACACTGAAGCTTTCTTT
TRBJ2-7 | many | TRBV14 | NA | CASSQDPGSGPYEQYF | TGTGCCAGCAGCCAAGACCCCGGGTCAGGCCCCTACGAGCAGTACTTC
TRBJ1-5 | many | TRBV12-3/TRBV12-4 | NA | CASSLGDYNQPQHF | TGTGCCAGCAGTTTAGGGGATTACAATCAGCCCCAGCATTTT
TRBJ2-3 | many | TRBV10-1 | NA | CASSESLADTQYF | TGCGCCAGCAGTGAGTCCCTGGCAGATACGCAGTATTTT